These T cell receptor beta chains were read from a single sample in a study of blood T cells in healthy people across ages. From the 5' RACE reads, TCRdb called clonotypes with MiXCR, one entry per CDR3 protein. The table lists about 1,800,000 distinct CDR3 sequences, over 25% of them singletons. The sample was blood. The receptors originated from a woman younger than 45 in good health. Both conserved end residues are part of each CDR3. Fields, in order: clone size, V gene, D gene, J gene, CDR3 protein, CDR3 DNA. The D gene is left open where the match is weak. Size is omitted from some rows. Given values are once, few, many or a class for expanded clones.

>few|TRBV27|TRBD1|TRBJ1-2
CASSFGDRANYGYTF
TGTGCCAGCAGTTTCGGGGACAGGGCTAACTATGGCTACACCTTC
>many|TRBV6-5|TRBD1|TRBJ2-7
CASSPRTTRGRIEQYF
TGTGCCAGCAGCCCCAGGACTACCAGGGGGCGCATCGAGCAGTACTTC
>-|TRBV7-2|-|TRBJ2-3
CASSFGIAVTDTQYF
TGTGCCAGCAGCTTCGGTATCGCGGTCACAGATACGCAGTATTTT
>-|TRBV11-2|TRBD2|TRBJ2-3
CASSSGTSRDTQYF
TGTGCCAGCAGCTCGGGGACTAGCAGAGATACGCAGTATTTT
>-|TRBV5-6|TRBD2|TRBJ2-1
CASSLGRGLYEQFF
TGTGCCAGTAGCCTTGGGCGGGGGTTATACGAGCAGTTCTTC
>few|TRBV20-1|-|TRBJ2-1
CSAGETGGGAHNEQFF
TGCAGTGCTGGGGAAACAGGTGGGGGGGCCCACAATGAGCAGTTCTTC
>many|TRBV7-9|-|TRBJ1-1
CASSLGVTEAFF
TGTGCCAGCAGCTTAGGTGTCACTGAAGCTTTCTTT
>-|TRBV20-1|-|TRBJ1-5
CSARGGGHQPQHF
TGCAGTGCTAGGGGGGGAGGCCATCAGCCCCAGCATTTT
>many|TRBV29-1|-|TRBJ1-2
CSVGDGYTF
TGCAGCGTTGGAGATGGCTACACCTTC
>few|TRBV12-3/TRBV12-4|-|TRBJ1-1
CASTRTRTEKAFF
TGTGCCAGCACCCGAACCAGGACGGAGAAAGCTTTCTTT
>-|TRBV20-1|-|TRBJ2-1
CSAMLGSYNEQFF
TGCAGTGCAATGCTTGGGTCCTACAATGAGCAGTTCTTC
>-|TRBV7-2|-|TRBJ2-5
CASSKYRDAEAQYF
TGTGCCAGCAGCAAGTACCGGGACGCTGAGGCCCAGTACTTC
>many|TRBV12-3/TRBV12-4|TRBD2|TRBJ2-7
CASSTYRTSGGIPYEQYF
TGTGCCAGCAGTACATACCGGACTAGCGGGGGGATCCCCTACGAGCAGTACTTC
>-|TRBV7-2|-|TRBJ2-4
CASSSSGAKNIQYF
TGTGCCAGCAGCTCCTCGGGGGCCAAAAACATTCAGTACTTC
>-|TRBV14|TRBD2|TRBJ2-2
CASSELAGGFTGELFF
TGTGCCAGCAGCGAGCTAGCGGGAGGCTTCACCGGGGAGCTGTTTTTT
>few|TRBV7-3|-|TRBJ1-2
CASSPGGQANYGYTF
TGTGCCAGCAGCCCCGGCGGCCAGGCGAACTATGGCTACACCTTC
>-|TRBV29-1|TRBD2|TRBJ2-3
CSVARLAAGGDTQYF
TGCAGCGTTGCGCGACTAGCGGCCGGGGGAGATACGCAGTATTTT
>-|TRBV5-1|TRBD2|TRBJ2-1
CASSLLAGASHEQFF
TGCGCCAGCAGCTTGTTAGCGGGAGCCTCCCATGAGCAGTTCTTC
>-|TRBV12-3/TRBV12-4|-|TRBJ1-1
CASSLVVSTEAFF
TGTGCCAGCAGTTTAGTAGTCTCCACTGAAGCTTTCTTT
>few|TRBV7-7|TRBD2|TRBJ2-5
CASSLSDGRGETQYF
TGTGCCAGCAGCTTGTCCGATGGGCGGGGGGAGACCCAGTACTTC
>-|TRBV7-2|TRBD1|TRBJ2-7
CASNGQGHLSSYEQYF
TGTGCCAGCAACGGACAGGGACACTTAAGCTCCTACGAGCAGTACTTC
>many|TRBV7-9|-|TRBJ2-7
CASSFASSSYEQYF
TGTGCCAGCAGCTTTGCGTCGAGCTCCTACGAGCAGTACTTC
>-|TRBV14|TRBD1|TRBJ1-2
CASSQDDRDRGYTF
TGTGCCAGCAGCCAAGACGACAGGGATCGTGGCTACACCTTC
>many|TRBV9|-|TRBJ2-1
CASSVVESGMEQFF
TGTGCCAGCAGCGTAGTTGAATCCGGTATGGAGCAGTTCTTC
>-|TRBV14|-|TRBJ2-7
CVSSSLTGLSYEQYF
TGTGTCAGCTCATCTCTTACCGGGCTCTCCTACGAGCAGTACTTC
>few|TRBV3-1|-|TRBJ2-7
CASSSNTGHLDEQYF
TGTGCCAGCAGTTCCAATACGGGACACCTAGACGAGCAGTACTTC
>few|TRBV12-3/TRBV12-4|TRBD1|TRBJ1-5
CASRGQGIGNQPQHF
TGTGCCAGCAGGGGACAGGGGATAGGCAATCAGCCCCAGCATTTT
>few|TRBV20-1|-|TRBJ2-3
CSARESYTDTQYF
TGCAGTGCTAGAGAGAGCTATACAGATACGCAGTATTTT
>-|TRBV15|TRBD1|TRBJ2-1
CATRQPGQGLGNEQFF
TGTGCCACCAGACAACCGGGACAGGGACTCGGCAATGAGCAGTTCTTC
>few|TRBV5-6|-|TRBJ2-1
CASSAPGGLGEQFF
TGTGCCAGCAGCGCCCCCGGAGGGTTGGGTGAGCAGTTCTTC
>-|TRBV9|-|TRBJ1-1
CASMGRWDTEAFF
TGTGCCAGCATGGGACGCTGGGACACTGAAGCTTTCTTT
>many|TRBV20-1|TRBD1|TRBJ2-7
CSARGDRGSPYEQYF
TGCAGTGCCAGGGGGGACAGGGGTTCCCCCTACGAGCAGTACTTC
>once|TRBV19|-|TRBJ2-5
CASSGTVTQETQYF
TGTGCCAGCAGCGGGACAGTGACGCAAGAGACCCAGTACTTC
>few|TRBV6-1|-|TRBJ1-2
CASSPTGPLERGYGYTF
TGTGCCAGCAGCCCGACCGGGCCCCTTGAGAGGGGCTATGGCTACACCTTC
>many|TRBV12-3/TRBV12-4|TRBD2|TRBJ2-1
CASSQGTSGNGEQFF
TGTGCCAGCTCCCAAGGGACTAGCGGGAACGGTGAGCAGTTCTTC
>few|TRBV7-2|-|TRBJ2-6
CASSLKGNSAGANVLTF
TGTGCCAGCAGCTTAAAGGGAAACTCGGCCGGGGCCAACGTCCTGACTTTC
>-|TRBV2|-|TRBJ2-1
CASIWTEDYNEQFF
TGTGCCAGCATATGGACTGAGGATTACAATGAGCAGTTCTTC
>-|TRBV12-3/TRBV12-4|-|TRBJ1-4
CTSSPTLGADEVDEKLFF
TGTACCAGCAGCCCCACCCTTGGAGCGGACGAGGTAGATGAAAAACTGTTTTTT
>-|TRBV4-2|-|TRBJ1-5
CASSQDEEGFSNQPQHF
TGTGCCAGCAGCCAAGATGAGGAGGGCTTTAGCAATCAGCCCCAGCATTTT
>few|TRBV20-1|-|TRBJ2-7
CSARAGTDYEQYF
TGCAGTGCTAGAGCCGGGACGGATTACGAGCAGTACTTC
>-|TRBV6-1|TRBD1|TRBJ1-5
CASNYGTGSNQPQHF
TGTGCCAGCAATTATGGGACAGGTAGCAATCAGCCCCAGCATTTT
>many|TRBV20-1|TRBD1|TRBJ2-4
CSAGTGGLENIQYF
TGCAGTGCCGGGACAGGGGGCTTGGAAAACATTCAGTACTTC
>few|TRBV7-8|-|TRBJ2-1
CASSLVRGGEFF
TGTGCCAGCAGCTTAGTAAGGGGCGGGGAGTTCTTC
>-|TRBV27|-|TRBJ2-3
CASSLYPKLDTQYF
TGTGCCAGCAGTTTATACCCTAAATTAGATACGCAGTATTTT
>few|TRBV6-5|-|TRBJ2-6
CASSYSGRASGANVLTF
TGTGCCAGCAGTTACTCGGGGCGGGCCTCTGGGGCCAACGTCCTGACTTTC
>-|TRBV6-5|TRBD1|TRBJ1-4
CASSQGGSVGEKLFF
TGTGCCAGCAGCCAGGGGGGGTCGGTTGGCGAAAAACTGTTTTTT
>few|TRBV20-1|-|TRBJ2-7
CSASRSGPFTYEQYF
TGCAGTGCTAGTCGTTCCGGTCCATTCACCTACGAGCAGTACTTC
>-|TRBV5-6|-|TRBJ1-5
CASSHYFRDADSVQPQHF
TGTGCCAGCTCTCATTATTTCCGGGACGCGGACAGCGTTCAGCCCCAGCATTTT
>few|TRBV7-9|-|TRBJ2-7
CASSFPPGREKGEQYF
TGTGCCAGCAGCTTCCCCCCGGGCAGGGAGAAGGGCGAGCAGTACTTC
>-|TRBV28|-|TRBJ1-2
CASKAGTTDYDYTF
TGTGCCAGCAAGGCCGGAACCACCGACTATGACTACACCTTC
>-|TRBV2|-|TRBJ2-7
CASSEQGGTEQYF
TGTGCCAGCAGTGAACAGGGGGGTACCGAGCAGTACTTC
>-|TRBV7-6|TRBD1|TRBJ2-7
CASSLKDRFNEQYF
TGTGCCAGCAGCTTAAAGGACAGGTTCAACGAGCAGTACTTC